This T cell receptor beta chain was identified during a study of T-cell reconstitution after alpha-beta-depleted transplantation in children. This CDR3 has 13 residues. Germline V gives CDR1 SQVTM, CDR2 ANQGSEA. V trimming: 7 bases; J trimming: 4 bases; junction bases outside the gene matches: 7. Using unique molecular identifiers, the investigators prepared the TCRbeta library. Via MiXCR, TCRdb re-called the PCR reads, giving one row per CDR3 protein. The sample includes roughly 610,000 distinct CDR3 sequences, approximately 10% of them seen just once. The rearrangement uses TRBV29-1 and TRBJ2-5, with 9 nucleotides matching TRBD1. This clonotype was sampled from a human donor who donated a stem cell graft to a child with acute myeloid leukemia. Sequenced material: PBMCs from the stem cell graft donor, taken from the stem cell graft. CDR3 sequence (DNA): TGCAGCGGGTGGGACAGGGAAGGAGAGACCCAGTACTTC. Amino acids: CSGWDREGETQYF.